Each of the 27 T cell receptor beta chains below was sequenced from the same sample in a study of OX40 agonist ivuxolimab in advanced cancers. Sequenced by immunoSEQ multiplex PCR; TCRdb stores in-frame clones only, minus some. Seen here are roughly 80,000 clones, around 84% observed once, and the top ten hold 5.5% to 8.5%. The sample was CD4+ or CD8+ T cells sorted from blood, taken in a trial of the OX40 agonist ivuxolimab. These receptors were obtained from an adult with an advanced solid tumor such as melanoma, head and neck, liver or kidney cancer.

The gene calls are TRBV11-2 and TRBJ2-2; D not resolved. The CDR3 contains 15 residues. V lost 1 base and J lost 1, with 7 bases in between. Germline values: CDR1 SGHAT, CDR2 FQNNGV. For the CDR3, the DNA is TGTGCCAGCAGCTTAGCGGTAGGGAACACCGGGGAGCTGTTTTTT. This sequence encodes CASSLAVGNTGELFF. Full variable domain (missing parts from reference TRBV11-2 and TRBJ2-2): EAGVAQSPRYKIIEKRQSVAFWCNPISGHATLYWYQQILGQGPKLLIQFQNNGVVDDSQLPKDRFSAERLKGVDSTLKIQPAKLEDSAVYLCASSLAVGNTGELFFGEGSRLTVL.

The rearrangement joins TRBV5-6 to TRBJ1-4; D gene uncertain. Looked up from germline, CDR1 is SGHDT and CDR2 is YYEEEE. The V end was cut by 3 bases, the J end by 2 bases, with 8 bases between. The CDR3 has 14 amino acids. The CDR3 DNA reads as TGTGCCAGCAGCTATCCCGCCACTAATGAAAAACTGTTTTTT. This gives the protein CASSYPATNEKLFF.

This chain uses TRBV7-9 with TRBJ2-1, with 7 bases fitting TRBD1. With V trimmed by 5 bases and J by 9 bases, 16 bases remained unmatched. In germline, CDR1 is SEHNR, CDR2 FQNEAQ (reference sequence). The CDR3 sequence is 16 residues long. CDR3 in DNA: TGTGCCAGCAGCCAGGGGGTCGGGATGGATGAGAGTGAGCAGTTCTTC. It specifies CASSQGVGMDESEQFF.

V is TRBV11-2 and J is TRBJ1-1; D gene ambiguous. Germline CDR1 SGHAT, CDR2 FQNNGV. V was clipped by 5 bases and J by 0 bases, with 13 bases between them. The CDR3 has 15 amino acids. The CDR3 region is CASSRTVGMNTEAFF. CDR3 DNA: TGTGCCAGCAGCCGAACAGTCGGGATGAACACTGAAGCTTTCTTT.

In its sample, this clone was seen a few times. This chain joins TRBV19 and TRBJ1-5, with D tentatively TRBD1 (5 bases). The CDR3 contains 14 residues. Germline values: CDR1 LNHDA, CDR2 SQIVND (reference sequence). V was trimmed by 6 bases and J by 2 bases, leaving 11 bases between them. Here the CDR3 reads CASRSTDRNQPQHF. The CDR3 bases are TGTGCCAGTAGGTCGACAGACCGCAATCAGCCCCAGCATTTT.

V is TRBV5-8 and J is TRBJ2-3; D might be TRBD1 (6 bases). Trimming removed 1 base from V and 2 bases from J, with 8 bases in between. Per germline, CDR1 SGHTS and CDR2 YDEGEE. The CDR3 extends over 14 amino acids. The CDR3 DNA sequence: TGTGCCAGCAGCTTGCAGGGGACCACAGATACGCAGTATTTT. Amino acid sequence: CASSLQGTTDTQYF.

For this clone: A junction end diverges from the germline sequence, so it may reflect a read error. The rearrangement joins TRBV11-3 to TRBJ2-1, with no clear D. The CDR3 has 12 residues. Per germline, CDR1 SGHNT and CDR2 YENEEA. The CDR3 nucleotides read TGTGCCAGCAGCCTAGATGACAATGAGCAGTTCTTC. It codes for CASSLDDNEQFF.

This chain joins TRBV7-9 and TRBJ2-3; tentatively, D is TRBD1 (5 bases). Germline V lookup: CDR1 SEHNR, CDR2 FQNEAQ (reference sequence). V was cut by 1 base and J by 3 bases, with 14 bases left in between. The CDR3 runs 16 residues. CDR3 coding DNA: TGTGCCAGCAGCTTAGGGCAACAGGTTGTGACAGATACGCAGTATTTT. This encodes CASSLGQQVVTDTQYF.

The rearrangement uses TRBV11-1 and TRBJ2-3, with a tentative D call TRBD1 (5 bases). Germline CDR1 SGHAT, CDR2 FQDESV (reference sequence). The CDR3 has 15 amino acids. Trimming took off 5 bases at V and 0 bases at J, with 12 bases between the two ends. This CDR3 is CASSRRALSTDTQYF. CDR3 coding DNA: TGTGCCAGCAGCCGCAGGGCTTTAAGCACAGATACGCAGTATTTT.

As DNA, the CDR3 is TGTGCCAGCAGGCTGGGTCGGGGCTCCTACAATGAGCAGTTCTTC. Translation: CASRLGRGSYNEQFF. The chain recombines TRBV27 with TRBJ2-1; weak D call: TRBD2 (5 bases). This CDR3 has 15 residues. Germline V gene data show CDR1 as MNHEY and CDR2 as SMNVEV (reference sequence). Between the trimmed V and J ends, which lost 6 bases and 0 bases, there was a span of 12 bases.

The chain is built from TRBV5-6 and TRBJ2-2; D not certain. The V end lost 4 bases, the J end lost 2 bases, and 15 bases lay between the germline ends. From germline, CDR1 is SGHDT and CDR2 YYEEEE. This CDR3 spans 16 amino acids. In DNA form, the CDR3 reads TGTGCCAGCAGCGGGCTGACCGAAGCTAACACCGGGGAGCTGTTTTTT. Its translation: CASSGLTEANTGELFF.

CDR3: CASSTRRFEQFF. The CDR3 coding sequence is TGTGCCAGCAGTACCCGGAGATTTGAGCAGTTCTTC. This rearrangement joins TRBV6-5 to TRBJ2-1; D unclear. V was clipped by 5 bases and J by 9 bases, with 11 bases between them. Germline V gene data show CDR1 as MNHEY and CDR2 as SVGAGI. The CDR3 is made up of 12 amino acids.

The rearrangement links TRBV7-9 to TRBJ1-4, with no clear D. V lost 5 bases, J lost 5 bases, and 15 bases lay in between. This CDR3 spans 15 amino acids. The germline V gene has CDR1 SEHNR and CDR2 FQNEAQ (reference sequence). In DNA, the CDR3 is TGTGCCAGCAGCCCCGAGGGCGAGAGAAATGAAAAACTGTTTTTT. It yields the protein CASSPEGERNEKLFF.

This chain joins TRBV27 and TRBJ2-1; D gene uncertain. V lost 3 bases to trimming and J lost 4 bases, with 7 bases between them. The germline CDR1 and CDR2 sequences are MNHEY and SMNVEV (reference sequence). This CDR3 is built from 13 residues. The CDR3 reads CASSLERYNEQFF. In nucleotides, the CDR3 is TGTGCCAGCAGTTTGGAGCGTTACAATGAGCAGTTCTTC.

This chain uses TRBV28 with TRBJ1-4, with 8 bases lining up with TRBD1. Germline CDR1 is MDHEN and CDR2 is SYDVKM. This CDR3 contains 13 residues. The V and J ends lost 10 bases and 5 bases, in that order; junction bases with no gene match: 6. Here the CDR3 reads CATSRTGNEKLFF. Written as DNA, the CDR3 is TGTGCCACTTCCCGGACAGGGAATGAAAAACTGTTTTTT.

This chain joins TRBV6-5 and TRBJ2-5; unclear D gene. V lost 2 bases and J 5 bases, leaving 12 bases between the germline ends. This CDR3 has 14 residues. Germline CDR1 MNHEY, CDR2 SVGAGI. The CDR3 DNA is TGTGCCAGCAGTTACGGGTCGTTGTGGGAGACCCAGTACTTC. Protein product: CASSYGSLWETQYF.

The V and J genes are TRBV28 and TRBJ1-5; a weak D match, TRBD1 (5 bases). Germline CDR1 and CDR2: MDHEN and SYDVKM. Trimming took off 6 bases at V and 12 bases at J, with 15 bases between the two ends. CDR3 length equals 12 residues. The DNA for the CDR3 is TGTGCCAGCAGCCCAGACGCTGGGGGCCAGCATTTT. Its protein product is CASSPDAGGQHF.

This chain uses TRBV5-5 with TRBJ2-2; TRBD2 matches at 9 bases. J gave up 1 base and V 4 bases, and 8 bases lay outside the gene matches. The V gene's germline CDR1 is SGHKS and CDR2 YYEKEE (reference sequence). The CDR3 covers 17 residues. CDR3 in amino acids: CASSPPPSGVNTGELFF. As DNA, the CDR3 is TGTGCCAGCAGCCCGCCCCCTAGCGGGGTGAACACCGGGGAGCTGTTTTTT.

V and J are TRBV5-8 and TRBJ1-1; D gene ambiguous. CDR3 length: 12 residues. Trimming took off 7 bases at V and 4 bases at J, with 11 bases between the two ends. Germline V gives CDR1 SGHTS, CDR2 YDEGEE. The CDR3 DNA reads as TGTGCCAGCGCTTTCGGGGTCACTGAAGCTTTCTTT. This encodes CASAFGVTEAFF.

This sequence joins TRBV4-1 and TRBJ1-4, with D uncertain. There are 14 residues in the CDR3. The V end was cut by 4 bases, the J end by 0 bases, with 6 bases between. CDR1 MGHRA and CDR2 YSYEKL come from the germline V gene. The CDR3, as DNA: TGCGCCAGCAGCCCGGGTCCAACTAATGAAAAACTGTTTTTT. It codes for CASSPGPTNEKLFF.

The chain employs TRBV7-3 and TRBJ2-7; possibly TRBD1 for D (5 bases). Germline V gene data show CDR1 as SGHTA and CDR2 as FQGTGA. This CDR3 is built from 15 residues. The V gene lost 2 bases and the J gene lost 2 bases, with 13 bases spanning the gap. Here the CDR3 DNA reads TGTGCCAGCAGCTTATTCCATCAGGACACCTACGAGCAGTACTTC. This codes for CASSLFHQDTYEQYF.

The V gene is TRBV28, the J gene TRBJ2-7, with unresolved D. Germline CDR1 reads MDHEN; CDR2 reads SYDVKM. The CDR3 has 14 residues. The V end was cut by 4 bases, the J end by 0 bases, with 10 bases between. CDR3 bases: TGTGCCAGCAGTTCAAACTGGGTCTCCTACGAGCAGTACGTC. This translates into CASSSNWVSYEQYV.

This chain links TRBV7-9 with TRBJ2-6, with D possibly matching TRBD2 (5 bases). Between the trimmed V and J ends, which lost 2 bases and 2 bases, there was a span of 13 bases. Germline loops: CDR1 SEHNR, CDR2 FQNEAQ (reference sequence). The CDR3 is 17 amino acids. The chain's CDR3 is CASSLQAGSTGANVLTF. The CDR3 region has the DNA TGTGCCAGCAGCTTACAGGCGGGCTCCACTGGGGCCAACGTCCTGACTTTC.

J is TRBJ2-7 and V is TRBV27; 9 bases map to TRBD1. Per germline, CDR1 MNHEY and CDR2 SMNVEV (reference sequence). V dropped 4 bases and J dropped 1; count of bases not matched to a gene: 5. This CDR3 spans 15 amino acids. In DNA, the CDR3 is TGTGCCAGCAGTTCATCCGGGACAGGGTCCTACGAGCAGTACTTC. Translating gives CASSSSGTGSYEQYF.

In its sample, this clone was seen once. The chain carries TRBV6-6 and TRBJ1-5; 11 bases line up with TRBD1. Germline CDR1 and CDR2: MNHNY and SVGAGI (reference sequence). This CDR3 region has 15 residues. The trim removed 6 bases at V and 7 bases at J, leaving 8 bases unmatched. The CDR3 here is CASSSGQGEFQPQHF. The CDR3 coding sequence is TGTGCCAGCAGCTCGGGACAGGGGGAATTCCAGCCCCAGCATTTT.

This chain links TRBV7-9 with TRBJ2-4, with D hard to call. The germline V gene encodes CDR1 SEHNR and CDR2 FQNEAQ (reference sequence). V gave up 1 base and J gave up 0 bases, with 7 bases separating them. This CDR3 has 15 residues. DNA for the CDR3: TGTGCCAGCAGCTTAGGTGAAGTAGCCAAAAACATTCAGTACTTC. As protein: CASSLGEVAKNIQYF.

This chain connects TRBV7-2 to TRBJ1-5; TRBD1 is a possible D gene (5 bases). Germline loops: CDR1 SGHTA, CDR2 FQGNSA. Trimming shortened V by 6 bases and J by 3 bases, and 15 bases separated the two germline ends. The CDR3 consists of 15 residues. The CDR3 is CASSLRGPPNQPQHF. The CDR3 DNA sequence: TGTGCCAGCAGTTTACGGGGACCCCCCAATCAGCCCCAGCATTTT.